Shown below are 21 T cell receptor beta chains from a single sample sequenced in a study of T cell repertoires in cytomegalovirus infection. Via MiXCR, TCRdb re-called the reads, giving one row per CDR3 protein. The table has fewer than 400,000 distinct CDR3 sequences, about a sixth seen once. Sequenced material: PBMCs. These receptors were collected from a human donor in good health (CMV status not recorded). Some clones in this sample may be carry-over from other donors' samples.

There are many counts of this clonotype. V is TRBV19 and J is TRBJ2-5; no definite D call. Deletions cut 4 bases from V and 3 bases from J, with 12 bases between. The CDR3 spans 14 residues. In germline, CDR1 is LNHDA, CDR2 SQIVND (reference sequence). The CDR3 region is CASSRVAVKETQYF. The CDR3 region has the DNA TGTGCCAGTAGTAGGGTGGCGGTGAAAGAGACCCAGTACTTC.

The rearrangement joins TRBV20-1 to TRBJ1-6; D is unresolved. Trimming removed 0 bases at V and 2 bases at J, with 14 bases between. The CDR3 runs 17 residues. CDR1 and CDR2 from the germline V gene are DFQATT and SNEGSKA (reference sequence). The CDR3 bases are TGCAGTGCTAGAGACGGATTCGGAGGTCCCTATAATTCACCCCTCCACTTT. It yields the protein CSARDGFGGPYNSPLHF.

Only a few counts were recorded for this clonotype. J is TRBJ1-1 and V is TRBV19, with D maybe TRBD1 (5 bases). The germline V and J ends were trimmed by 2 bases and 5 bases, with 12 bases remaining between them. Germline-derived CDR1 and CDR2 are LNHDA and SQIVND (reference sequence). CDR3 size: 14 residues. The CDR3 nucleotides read TGTGCCAGTAGTATACCGGCAGGGCGGACTGAAGCTTTCTTT. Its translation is CASSIPAGRTEAFF. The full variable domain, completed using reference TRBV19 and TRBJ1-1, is DGGITQSPKYLFRKEGQNVTLSCEQNLNHDAMYWYRQDPGQGLRLIYYSQIVNDFQKGDIAEGYSVSREKKESFPLTVTSAQKNPTAFYLCASSIPAGRTEAFFGQGTRLTVV.

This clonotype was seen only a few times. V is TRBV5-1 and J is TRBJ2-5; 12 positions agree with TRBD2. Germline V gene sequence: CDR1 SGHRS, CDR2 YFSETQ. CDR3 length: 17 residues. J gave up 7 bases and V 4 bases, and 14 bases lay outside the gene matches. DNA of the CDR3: TGCGCCAGCAGCCGTACCCCGGGACTAGCGGGTTTCAGGACCCAGTACTTC. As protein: CASSRTPGLAGFRTQYF.

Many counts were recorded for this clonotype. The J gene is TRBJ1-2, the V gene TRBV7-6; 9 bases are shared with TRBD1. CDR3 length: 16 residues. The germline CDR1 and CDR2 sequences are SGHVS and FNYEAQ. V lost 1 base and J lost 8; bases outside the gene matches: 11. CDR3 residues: CASSLEPPDRGPGYTF. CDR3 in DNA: TGTGCCAGCAGCTTAGAGCCCCCGGACAGGGGACCGGGCTACACCTTC.

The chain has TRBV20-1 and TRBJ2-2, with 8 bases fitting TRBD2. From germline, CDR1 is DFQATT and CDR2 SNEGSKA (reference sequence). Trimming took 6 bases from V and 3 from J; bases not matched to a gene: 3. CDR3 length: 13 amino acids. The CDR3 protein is CSAASGYTGELFF. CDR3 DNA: TGCAGTGCGGCTAGCGGGTACACCGGGGAGCTGTTTTTT.

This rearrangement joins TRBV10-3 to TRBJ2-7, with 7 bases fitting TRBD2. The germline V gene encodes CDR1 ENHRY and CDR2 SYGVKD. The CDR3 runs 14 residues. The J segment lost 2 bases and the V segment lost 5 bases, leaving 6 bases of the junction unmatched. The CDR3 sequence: CAISPSGITYEQYF. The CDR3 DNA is TGTGCCATCAGTCCTAGCGGAATAACCTACGAGCAGTACTTC.

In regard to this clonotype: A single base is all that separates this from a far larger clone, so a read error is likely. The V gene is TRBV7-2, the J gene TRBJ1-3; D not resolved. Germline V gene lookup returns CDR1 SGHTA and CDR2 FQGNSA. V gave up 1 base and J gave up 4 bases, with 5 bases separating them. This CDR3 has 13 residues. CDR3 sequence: CASSLGWGNTIYF. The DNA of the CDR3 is TGTGCCAGCAGCTTAGGGTGGGGAAACACCATATATTTT.

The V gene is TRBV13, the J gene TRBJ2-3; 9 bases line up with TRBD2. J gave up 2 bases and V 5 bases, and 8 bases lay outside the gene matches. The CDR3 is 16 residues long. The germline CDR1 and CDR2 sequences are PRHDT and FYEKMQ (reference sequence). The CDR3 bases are TGTGCCAGCAGCATAATAGCGGGGGCGGTCACAGATACGCAGTATTTT. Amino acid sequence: CASSIIAGAVTDTQYF. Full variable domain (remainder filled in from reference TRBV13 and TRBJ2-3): AAGVIQSPRHLIKEKRETATLKCYPIPRHDTVYWYQQGPGQDPQFLISFYEKMQSDKGSIPDRFSAQQFSDYHSELNMSSLELGDSALYFCASSIIAGAVTDTQYFGPGTRLTVL.

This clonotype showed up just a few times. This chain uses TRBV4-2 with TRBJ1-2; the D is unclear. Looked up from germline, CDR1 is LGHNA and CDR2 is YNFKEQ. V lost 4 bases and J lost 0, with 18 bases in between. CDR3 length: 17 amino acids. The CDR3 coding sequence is TGTGCCAGCAGCCCGGAAGGGAGCTCTAGAGCTAACTATGGCTACACCTTC. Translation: CASSPEGSSRANYGYTF.

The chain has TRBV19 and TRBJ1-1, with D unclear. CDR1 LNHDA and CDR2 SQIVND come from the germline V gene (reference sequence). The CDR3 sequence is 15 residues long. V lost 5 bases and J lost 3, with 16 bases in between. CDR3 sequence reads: CASSPRSQVDTEAFF. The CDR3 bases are TGTGCCAGTAGTCCCCGGTCACAAGTCGACACTGAAGCTTTCTTT.

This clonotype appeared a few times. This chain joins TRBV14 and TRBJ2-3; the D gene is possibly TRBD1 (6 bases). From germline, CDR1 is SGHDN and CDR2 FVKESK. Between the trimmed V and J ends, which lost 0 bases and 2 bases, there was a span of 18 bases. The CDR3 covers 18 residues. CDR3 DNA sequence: TGTGCCAGCAGCCAAGATCCTATGTCAGGACAGCTCACAGATACGCAGTATTTT. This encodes CASSQDPMSGQLTDTQYF.

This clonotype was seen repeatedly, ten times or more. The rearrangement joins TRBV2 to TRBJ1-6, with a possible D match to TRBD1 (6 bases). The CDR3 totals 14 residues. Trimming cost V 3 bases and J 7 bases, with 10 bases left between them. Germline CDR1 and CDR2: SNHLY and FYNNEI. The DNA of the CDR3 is TGTGCCAGCAGTGAGACAGGAGAGAATTCACCCCTCCACTTT. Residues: CASSETGENSPLHF.

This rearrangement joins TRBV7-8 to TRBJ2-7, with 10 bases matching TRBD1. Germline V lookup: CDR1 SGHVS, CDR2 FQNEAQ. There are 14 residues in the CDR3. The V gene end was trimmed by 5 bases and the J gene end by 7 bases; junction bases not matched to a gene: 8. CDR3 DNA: TGTGCCAGCAGCCTACCGGGACAGGGGTATGAGCAGTACTTC. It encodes CASSLPGQGYEQYF.

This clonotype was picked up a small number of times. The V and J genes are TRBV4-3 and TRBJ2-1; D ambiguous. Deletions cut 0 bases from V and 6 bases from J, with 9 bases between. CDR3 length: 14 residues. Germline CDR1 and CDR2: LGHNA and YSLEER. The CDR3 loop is CASSQDLTVNEQFF. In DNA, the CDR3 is TGCGCCAGCAGCCAAGATCTGACGGTCAATGAGCAGTTCTTC.

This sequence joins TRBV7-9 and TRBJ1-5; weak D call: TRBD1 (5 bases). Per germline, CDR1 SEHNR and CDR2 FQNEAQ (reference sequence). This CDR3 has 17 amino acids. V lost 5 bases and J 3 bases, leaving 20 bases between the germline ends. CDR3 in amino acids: CASSPSGGFGSNQPQHF. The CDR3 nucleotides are TGTGCCAGCAGCCCGTCGGGGGGTTTTGGGTCCAATCAGCCCCAGCATTTT.

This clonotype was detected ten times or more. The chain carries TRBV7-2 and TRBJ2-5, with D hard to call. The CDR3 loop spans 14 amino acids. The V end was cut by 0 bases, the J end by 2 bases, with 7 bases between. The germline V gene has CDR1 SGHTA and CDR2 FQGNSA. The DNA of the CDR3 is TGTGCCAGCAGCTTAGCTTTGCGGCAAGAGACCCAGTACTTC. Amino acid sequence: CASSLALRQETQYF.

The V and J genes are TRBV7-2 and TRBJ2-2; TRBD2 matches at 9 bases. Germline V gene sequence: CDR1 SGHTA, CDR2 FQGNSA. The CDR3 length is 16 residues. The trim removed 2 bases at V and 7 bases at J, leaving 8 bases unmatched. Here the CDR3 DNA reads TGTGCCAGCAGCTTATGGCTAGCGGGAAAGATCGGGGAGCTGTTTTTT. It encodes CASSLWLAGKIGELFF.

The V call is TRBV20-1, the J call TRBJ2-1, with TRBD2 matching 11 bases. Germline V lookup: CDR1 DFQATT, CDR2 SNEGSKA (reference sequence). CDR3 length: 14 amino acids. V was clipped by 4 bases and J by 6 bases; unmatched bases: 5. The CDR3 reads CSAKLAGAINEQFF. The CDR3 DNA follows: TGCAGTGCTAAACTAGCGGGGGCCATCAATGAGCAGTTCTTC.

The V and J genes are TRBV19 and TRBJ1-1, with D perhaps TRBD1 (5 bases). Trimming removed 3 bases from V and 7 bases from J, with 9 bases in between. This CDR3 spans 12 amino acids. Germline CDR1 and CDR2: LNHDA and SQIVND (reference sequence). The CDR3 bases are TGTGCCAGTAGTATTGGACAAATTGAAGCTTTCTTT. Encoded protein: CASSIGQIEAFF. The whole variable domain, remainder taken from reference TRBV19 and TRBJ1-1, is DGGITQSPKYLFRKEGQNVTLSCEQNLNHDAMYWYRQDPGQGLRLIYYSQIVNDFQKGDIAEGYSVSREKKESFPLTVTSAQKNPTAFYLCASSIGQIEAFFGQGTRLTVV.

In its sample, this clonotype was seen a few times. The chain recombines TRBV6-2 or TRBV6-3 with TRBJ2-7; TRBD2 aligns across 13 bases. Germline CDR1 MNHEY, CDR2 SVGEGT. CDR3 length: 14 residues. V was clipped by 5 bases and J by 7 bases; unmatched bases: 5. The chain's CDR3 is CASSPWTSGSEQYF. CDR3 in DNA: TGTGCCAGCAGTCCGTGGACTAGCGGGAGTGAGCAGTACTTC.